This T cell receptor (beta chain) emerged from a study of T cell responses to AZD1222 COVID-19 vaccine. Findings and limits, study-wide: Repertoires were collected only later (after the peak T cell response had occurred). Targeting of unmutated variant regions was reportedly seen in nearly half of spike-specific TCRs. Regions 160-218 and 743-854 held dominance among vaccine-associated CD4 TCRs, which spanned spike.

The method was immunoSEQ multiplex PCR; TCRdb's version includes in-frame clones alone and lacks a portion of them. The sample includes around 150,000 clones, approximately 90% seen only once; the top ten take approximately 3.1%. Regarding this clone: Its antigen is undetermined.

This sample comprised peripheral blood, obtained on day 0 of MenACWY control vaccination. The clonotype comes from an adult in good health.

For the CDR3, the DNA is TGTGCCAGCAGTCCTGGGACAGGGGCCACAGATACGCAGTATTTT. Amino acids: CASSPGTGATDTQYF. V usage is TRBV6-5 and J usage is TRBJ2-3; 10 bases align to TRBD1. V lost 5 bases, J lost 2 bases, and 4 bases stayed unmatched. The CDR3 runs to 15 residues. CDR1 and CDR2 (germline): MNHEY, SVGAGI.